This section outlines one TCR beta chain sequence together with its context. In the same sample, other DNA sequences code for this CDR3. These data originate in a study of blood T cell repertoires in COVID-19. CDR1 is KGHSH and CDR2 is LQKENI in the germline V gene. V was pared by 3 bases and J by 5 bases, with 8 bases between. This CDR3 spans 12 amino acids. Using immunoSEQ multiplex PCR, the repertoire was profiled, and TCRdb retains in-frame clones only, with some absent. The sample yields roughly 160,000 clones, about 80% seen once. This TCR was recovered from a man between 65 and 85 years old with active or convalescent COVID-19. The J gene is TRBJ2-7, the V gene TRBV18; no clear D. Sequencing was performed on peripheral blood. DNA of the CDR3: TGTGCCAGCTCACCGGATCGGGACGAGCAGTACTTC. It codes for CASSPDRDEQYF. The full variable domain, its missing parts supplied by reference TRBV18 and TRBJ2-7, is NAGVMQNPRHLVRRRGQEARLRCSPMKGHSHVYWYRQLPEEGLKFMVYLQKENIIDESGMPKERFSAEFPKEGPSILRIQQVVRGDSAAYFCASSPDRDEQYFGPGTRLTVT.